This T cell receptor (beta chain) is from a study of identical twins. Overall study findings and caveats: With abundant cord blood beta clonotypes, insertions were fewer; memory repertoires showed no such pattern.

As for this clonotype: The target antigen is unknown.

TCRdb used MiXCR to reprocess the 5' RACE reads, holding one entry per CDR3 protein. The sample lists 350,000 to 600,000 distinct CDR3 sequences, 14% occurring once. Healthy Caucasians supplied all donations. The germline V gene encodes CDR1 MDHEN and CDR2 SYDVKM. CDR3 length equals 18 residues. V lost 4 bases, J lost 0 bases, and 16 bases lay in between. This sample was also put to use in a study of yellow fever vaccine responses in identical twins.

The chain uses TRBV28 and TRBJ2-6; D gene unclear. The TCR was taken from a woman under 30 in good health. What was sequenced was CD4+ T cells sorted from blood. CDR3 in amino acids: CASSSPLDASSGANVLTF. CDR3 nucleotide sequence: TGTGCCAGCAGTTCCCCTCTTGATGCAAGCTCTGGGGCCAACGTCCTGACTTTC.